The entry below describes one T cell receptor beta chain. Its matching antigen is unknown. This record belongs to a study of OX40 agonist ivuxolimab in advanced cancers. Study observations and caveats: The study did not work out the antigen specificity of the expanded peripheral T cells. Within 6 weeks, CD4+ and CD8+ blood T cells expanded clonally at 0.1 to 3.0 mg/kg.

Patients with a history of autoimmune disease or on systemic immunosuppression were excluded. Cycle 7 day 1, cycle 4 day 1, and baseline were the timepoints at which blood was sampled. Sequencing used immunoSEQ multiplex PCR; TCRdb keeps in-frame clones, though not all of them. Of about 110,000 clones in the sample, about nine tenths were seen once. The sequenced sample was CD4+ or CD8+ T cells sorted from blood, obtained in a trial of the OX40 agonist ivuxolimab. The sequence was obtained from an adult with an advanced solid tumor such as melanoma, head and neck, liver or kidney cancer.

CDR3 protein: CASSALQGRKEKLFF. The CDR3 coding sequence is TGTGCCAGCAGCGCCCTACAGGGAAGGAAAGAAAAACTGTTTTTT. The gene calls are TRBV5-4 and TRBJ1-4, with D tentatively TRBD1 (6 bases). CDR1 is SGHNT, CDR2 YYREEE, per germline (reference sequence). V was cut by 4 bases and J by 8 bases, with 18 bases left in between. This CDR3 contains 15 residues.